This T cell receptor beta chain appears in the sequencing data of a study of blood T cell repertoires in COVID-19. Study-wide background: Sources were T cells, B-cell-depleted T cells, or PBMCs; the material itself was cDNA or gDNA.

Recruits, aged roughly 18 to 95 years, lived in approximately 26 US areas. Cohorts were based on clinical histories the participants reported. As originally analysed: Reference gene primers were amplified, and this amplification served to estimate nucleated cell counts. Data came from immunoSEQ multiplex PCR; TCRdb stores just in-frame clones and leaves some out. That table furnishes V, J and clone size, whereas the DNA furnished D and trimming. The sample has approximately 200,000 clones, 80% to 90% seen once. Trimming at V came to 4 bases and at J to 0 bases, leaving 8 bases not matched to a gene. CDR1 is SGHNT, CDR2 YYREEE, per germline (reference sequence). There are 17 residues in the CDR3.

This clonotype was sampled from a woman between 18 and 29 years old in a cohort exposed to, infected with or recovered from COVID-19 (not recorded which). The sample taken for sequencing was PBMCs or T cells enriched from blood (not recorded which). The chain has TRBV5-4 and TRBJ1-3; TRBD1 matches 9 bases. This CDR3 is CASSIRTGVHSGNTIYF. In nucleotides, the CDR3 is TGTGCCAGCAGCATACGGACAGGGGTCCACTCTGGAAACACCATATATTTT.